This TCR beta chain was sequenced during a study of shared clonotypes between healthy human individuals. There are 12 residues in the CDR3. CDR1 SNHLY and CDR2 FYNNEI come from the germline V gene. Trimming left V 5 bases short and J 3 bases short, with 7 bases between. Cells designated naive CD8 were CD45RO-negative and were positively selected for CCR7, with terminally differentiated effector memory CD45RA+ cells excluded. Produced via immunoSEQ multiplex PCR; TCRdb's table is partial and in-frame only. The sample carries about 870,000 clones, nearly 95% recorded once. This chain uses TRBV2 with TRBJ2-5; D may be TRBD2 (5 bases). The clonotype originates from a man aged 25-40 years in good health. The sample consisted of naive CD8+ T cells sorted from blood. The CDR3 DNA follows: TGTGCCAGCAGTTGGGGAGAAGAGACCCAGTACTTC. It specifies CASSWGEETQYF.